In its sample, the clone carrying this T cell receptor (beta chain) was seen once. The data originate from a study of blood T cell repertoires in COVID-19. Overall study context: Sample material is recorded as cDNA or gDNA derived from T cells, B-cell-depleted T cells, or PBMCs.

Germline CDR1 LNHNV, CDR2 YYDKDF (reference sequence). J lost 4 bases, V lost 3 bases, and 8 bases had no gene match. The CDR3 runs 15 residues. Here immunoSEQ multiplex PCR was the method, and the copy in TCRdb shows in-frame clones only, minus some. This table has 200,000 to 250,000 clones, 83% appearing once. This chain uses TRBV15 with TRBJ1-1; 7 bases are shared with TRBD1. The source material was peripheral blood. The clonotype originates from a woman in her forties or fifties with acute or convalescent COVID-19. CDR3: CATSSLTGFGTEAFF. The CDR3 nucleotides are TGTGCCACCAGCAGTCTGACAGGGTTCGGCACTGAAGCTTTCTTT.